Below, 8 T cell receptor beta chains from the same sample are listed, as sequenced in a study of CD4+ T cells in melanoma. Assay: immunoSEQ multiplex PCR; the TCRdb copy retains only in-frame clones and omits some. The table shows 55,000 or so clones, with 55% to 75% occurring only once. The specimen sequenced was tumor tissue. The receptors here all came from a human donor with melanoma.

This clone has ten or more counts. V is TRBV9 and J is TRBJ2-7, with 7 bases that match TRBD1. The CDR3 contains 14 residues. V lost 4 bases, J lost 0 bases, and 4 bases stayed unmatched. Germline CDR1 SGDLS, CDR2 YYNGEE. In DNA, the CDR3 is TGTGCCAGCAGCCCCTGGGACAGCTCCTACGAGCAGTACTTC. Amino acids: CASSPWDSSYEQYF.

CDR3 sequence: CASSEHLNTEAFF. Written as DNA, the CDR3 is TGTGCCAGTAGCGAACATCTGAACACTGAAGCTTTCTTT. The chain uses TRBV19 and TRBJ1-1; D gene ambiguous. Germline CDR1 and CDR2: LNHDA and SQIVND (reference sequence). Trimming removed 6 bases from V and 0 bases from J, with 8 bases in between. There are 13 residues in the CDR3.

The gene calls are TRBV29-1 and TRBJ1-1; 7 positions match TRBD1. J was trimmed by 6 bases and V by 8 bases; bases with no gene match: 6. Germline V lookup: CDR1 SQVTM, CDR2 ANQGSEA. The CDR3 runs 11 residues. This CDR3 is CSTQGIAEAFF. The CDR3 nucleotides are TGCAGCACACAGGGGATCGCTGAAGCTTTCTTT.

This rearrangement joins TRBV7-9 to TRBJ2-3, with D possibly matching TRBD2 (6 bases). The CDR3 totals 17 residues. The germline CDR1 and CDR2 sequences are SEHNR and FQNEAQ (reference sequence). V gave up 3 bases and J gave up 2 bases, with 18 bases separating them. The CDR3 DNA sequence: TGTGCCAGCAGCTTCCCCACGGGACTGAAAAACACAGATACGCAGTATTTT. Its protein product is CASSFPTGLKNTDTQYF.

The rearrangement uses TRBV6-1 and TRBJ2-5; TRBD1 matches at 8 bases. V lost 7 bases to trimming and J lost 5 bases; unmatched junction nucleotides: 0. The CDR3 is made up of 11 amino acids. CDR1 and CDR2 from the germline V gene are MNHNS and SASEGT. CDR3 sequence (DNA): TGTGCCAGCAACAGGGGGGAGACCCAGTACTTC. It translates to CASNRGETQYF.

This clone was picked up one time. In nucleotides, the CDR3 is TGTGCCAGCAGCGGGGGTACAACTAGCGGGGGGTTTTCCTACGAGCAGTACTTC. Translated, it gives CASSGGTTSGGFSYEQYF. The chain recombines TRBV5-6 with TRBJ2-7, with TRBD2 identical over 12 bases. V trimming: 4 bases; J trimming: 1 base; junction bases outside the gene matches: 12. Germline CDR1 SGHDT, CDR2 YYEEEE. CDR3 size: 18 residues.

This chain joins TRBV15 and TRBJ2-7; 10 bases are a match to TRBD1. After removal of 5 bases from V and 5 bases from J, the junction contained 6 bases not matched to a gene. Germline assignment: CDR1 LNHNV and CDR2 YYDKDF (reference sequence). The CDR3 is 14 amino acids. The CDR3 spells CATSAGQGTDEQYF. In DNA form, the CDR3 reads TGTGCCACCAGCGCGGGACAGGGGACCGACGAGCAGTACTTC.

The chain combines TRBV5-1 with TRBJ2-1, with D perhaps matching TRBD1 (5 bases). Per the germline V gene, CDR1 is SGHRS and CDR2 is YFSETQ. The CDR3 covers 16 residues. Trimming removed 1 base at V and 2 bases at J, with 13 bases between. CDR3 in amino acids: CASSLFGQGPYNEQFF. As DNA, the CDR3 is TGCGCCAGCAGCTTGTTTGGTCAGGGCCCCTACAATGAGCAGTTCTTC.